This T cell receptor (beta chain) is drawn from a study of blood T cells in healthy people across ages. From germline, CDR1 is SGHNT and CDR2 YENEEA. The CDR3 runs 13 residues. Trimming stripped 3 bases from V and 9 bases from J, with 12 bases between. A J-beta primer mix and a sample-barcoded 5' primer were used in a second PCR of roughly 6 to 12 cycles. All cDNA molecules were each tagged by a template-switch adaptor with 12 random nucleotides. TCRdb itself ran the 5' RACE reads through MiXCR, one entry per CDR3 protein. This table has more than 700,000 distinct CDR3 sequences, around 45% appearing once. Each donor had 8.5 to 10 milliliters of peripheral blood drawn. Per individual sample, total RNA of at least 5 micrograms was extracted.

The sequence derives from a man at least 80 years old in good health. The chain is built from TRBV11-3 and TRBJ2-1; D is uncertain. The material sequenced was blood. Written as DNA, the CDR3 is TGTGCCAGCAGCTTCGACCACGCCGGTGAGCAGTTCTTC. Encoded protein: CASSFDHAGEQFF.